This entry lists 20 T cell receptor beta chains sequenced from one sample in a study of shared clonotypes between healthy human individuals. Naive CD8 cells comprised CD45RO-negative, CCR7-positively selected cells, excluding terminally differentiated effector memory CD45RA+ cells. Sequencing used immunoSEQ multiplex PCR; TCRdb keeps in-frame clones, though not all of them. The sample lists a few million clones, around 95% seen once, with about 1.7% in the top ten. Sample: naive CD8+ T cells from PBMCs. These receptors were collected from a man between 18 and 35 years old in good health. Some clones in this sample may be carry-over from other donors' samples.

The chain joins TRBV6-1 to TRBJ1-6; the D is unclear. The ends were cut back, 2 bases at V and 7 bases at J, with 12 bases in the middle. This CDR3 is 15 amino acids long. From germline, CDR1 is MNHNS and CDR2 SASEGT. CDR3 sequence: CASSERAYGNSPLHF. CDR3 nucleotide sequence: TGTGCCAGCAGTGAAAGGGCCTATGGGAATTCACCCCTCCACTTT.

The V gene is TRBV15, the J gene TRBJ2-5, with unresolved D. The germline gives CDR1 LNHNV, CDR2 YYDKDF (reference sequence). Between the trimmed V and J ends, which lost 5 bases and 7 bases, there was a span of 14 bases. The CDR3 spans 13 residues. In DNA, the CDR3 is TGTGCCACCAGCGGGCCCTTGCTGGGGACCCAGTACTTC. Protein sequence: CATSGPLLGTQYF.

This chain joins TRBV11-2 and TRBJ1-4; the D gene is possibly TRBD1 (5 bases). This CDR3 has 17 amino acids. CDR1 SGHAT and CDR2 FQNNGV come from the germline V gene. The V end lost 4 bases, the J end lost 3 bases, and 18 bases lay between the germline ends. The CDR3 nucleotides read TGTGCCAGCAGCTCTCCACACAAGACAGATGCTAATGAAAAACTGTTTTTT. It encodes CASSSPHKTDANEKLFF.

CDR3 amino acids: CASSLGGIDYEQYF. The CDR3 bases are TGTGCCAGCAGCTTGGGTGGGATAGACTACGAGCAGTACTTC. The chain joins TRBV11-2 to TRBJ2-7; D remains unclear. V gave up 3 bases and J gave up 3 bases, with 12 bases separating them. This CDR3 comprises 14 residues. Germline CDR1 SGHAT, CDR2 FQNNGV. The full variable domain, its missing parts supplied by reference TRBV11-2 and TRBJ2-7, is EAGVAQSPRYKIIEKRQSVAFWCNPISGHATLYWYQQILGQGPKLLIQFQNNGVVDDSQLPKDRFSAERLKGVDSTLKIQPAKLEDSAVYLCASSLGGIDYEQYFGPGTRLTVT.

The gene calls are TRBV21-1 and TRBJ1-1. TRBV21-1 corresponds to a pseudogene. The CDR3 spans 11 residues. The CDR3, as DNA: TGTGCCAGCAGCAAGTGGGCTGAAGCTTTCTTT. Amino acids: CASSKWAEAFF.

Here the CDR3 reads CASSPGLAGLEGGELFF. CDR3 in DNA: TGTGCCAGCAGTCCGGGACTAGCGGGACTCGAGGGCGGGGAGCTGTTTTTT. The V and J genes are TRBV7-3 and TRBJ2-2; 13 nucleotides match TRBD2. The germline gives CDR1 SGHTA, CDR2 FQGTGA. The V segment lost 6 bases and the J segment 7 bases; nucleotides outside the gene matches: 11. The CDR3 runs to 17 residues.

The chain couples TRBV6-5 to TRBJ1-1; TRBD1 might be the D (5 bases). The CDR3 runs to 15 residues. V was pared by 2 bases and J by 1 base, with 11 bases between. CDR1 is MNHEY, CDR2 SVGAGI, per germline. The chain's CDR3 is CASSYLRQKNTEAFF. CDR3 DNA: TGTGCCAGCAGTTACCTAAGACAGAAGAACACTGAAGCTTTCTTT.

This sequence joins TRBV7-9 and TRBJ2-1; TRBD1 might be the D (6 bases). Trimming cost V 0 bases and J 3 bases, with 9 bases left between them. The germline CDR1 and CDR2 sequences are SEHNR and FQNEAQ (reference sequence). The CDR3 runs to 15 residues. DNA for the CDR3: TGTGCCAGCAGCTTAGCGCAGGGGCGCTACAATGAGCAGTTCTTC. Encoded protein: CASSLAQGRYNEQFF.

The rearrangement joins TRBV18 to TRBJ2-1, with D hard to call. Germline V gene lookup returns CDR1 KGHSH and CDR2 LQKENI. The CDR3 loop spans 15 amino acids. The V and J ends lost 3 bases and 10 bases respectively, with 19 bases between them. The CDR3 here is CASSPAESPPREQFF. The DNA for the CDR3 is TGTGCCAGCTCACCGGCTGAGTCTCCGCCCAGGGAGCAGTTCTTC. Variable domain in full (rest from reference TRBV18 and TRBJ2-1): NAGVMQNPRHLVRRRGQEARLRCSPMKGHSHVYWYRQLPEEGLKFMVYLQKENIIDESGMPKERFSAEFPKEGPSILRIQQVVRGDSAAYFCASSPAESPPREQFFGPGTRLTVL.

This clone was seen only once. The genes are TRBV19 and TRBJ2-6; 11 positions agree with TRBD2. This CDR3 region has 20 residues. V was pared by 5 bases and J by 3 bases, with 15 bases of the junction left unmatched. Germline CDR1 is LNHDA and CDR2 is SQIVND (reference sequence). The CDR3 spells CASSFRRLLAGDSGANVLTF. CDR3 coding DNA: TGTGCCAGTAGTTTCCGTCGCCTACTAGCGGGAGACAGTGGGGCCAACGTCCTGACTTTC.

The V and J genes are TRBV28 and TRBJ2-3, with TRBD2 matching over 11 bases. V was clipped by 4 bases and J by 1 base; unmatched bases: 13. CDR3 length: 19 amino acids. Germline-derived CDR1 and CDR2 are MDHEN and SYDVKM. The CDR3 is CASSYGGLAVFHRTDTQYF. The CDR3 DNA sequence: TGTGCCAGCAGTTACGGGGGACTAGCGGTATTCCATCGCACAGATACGCAGTATTTT. Full variable domain (remainder filled in from reference TRBV28 and TRBJ2-3): DVKVTQSSRYLVKRTGEKVFLECVQDMDHENMFWYRQDPGLGLRLIYFSYDVKMKEKGDIPEGYSVSREKKERFSLILESASTNQTSMYLCASSYGGLAVFHRTDTQYFGPGTRLTVL.

CDR3 sequence reads: CASSPENGYQETQYF. Here the CDR3 DNA reads TGTGCCAGCAGTCCCGAAAACGGGTACCAAGAGACCCAGTACTTC. This rearrangement joins TRBV28 to TRBJ2-5, with D unclear. Trimming shortened V by 5 bases and J by 0 bases, and 13 bases separated the two germline ends. In germline, CDR1 is MDHEN, CDR2 SYDVKM. The CDR3 runs to 15 residues.

The chain couples TRBV27 to TRBJ2-3, with D possibly called TRBD1 or TRBD2 (7 bases each). This CDR3 is 18 amino acids long. Trimming stripped 6 bases from V and 6 bases from J, with 28 bases between. Germline CDR1 and CDR2: MNHEY and SMNVEV (reference sequence). For the CDR3, the DNA is TGTGCCAGCAGACCCGGGACAGTTCCCGTGCTAGCGGACGATACGCAGTATTTT. It translates to CASRPGTVPVLADDTQYF.

J is TRBJ1-4 and V is TRBV10-3; 7 nucleotides match TRBD1. After removal of 0 bases from V and 4 bases from J, the junction contained 8 bases not matched to a gene. Per the germline V gene, CDR1 is ENHRY and CDR2 is SYGVKD. The CDR3 length is 17 residues. The CDR3 is CAISESLTRDSNEKLFF. Written as DNA, the CDR3 is TGTGCCATCAGTGAGTCCTTAACCAGGGACAGTAATGAAAAACTGTTTTTT.

V is TRBV28 and J is TRBJ2-4, with D hard to call. V lost 4 bases and J 0 bases, leaving 19 bases between the germline ends. The CDR3 consists of 18 residues. Germline V gives CDR1 MDHEN, CDR2 SYDVKM. Here the CDR3 reads CASSSPEGFWGAKNIQYF. The CDR3 DNA reads TGTGCCAGCAGTTCACCAGAAGGTTTCTGGGGAGCCAAAAACATTCAGTACTTC.

This rearrangement joins TRBV7-9 to TRBJ2-7; D gene uncertain. CDR3 length: 15 residues. Germline V gives CDR1 SEHNR, CDR2 FQNEAQ (reference sequence). Trimming took 0 bases from V and 2 from J, leaving 11 bases between them. CDR3 in DNA: TGTGCCAGCAGCTTAGCCCCAGAAGGAACCTACGAGCAGTACTTC. As protein: CASSLAPEGTYEQYF.

V gene TRBV2 combines with J gene TRBJ2-3, with TRBD2 identical over 7 bases. Germline CDR1 SNHLY, CDR2 FYNNEI. With V trimmed by 8 bases and J by 6 bases, 14 bases remained unmatched. The CDR3 extends over 15 amino acids. In DNA, the CDR3 is TGTGCCAGCGGGGGGGGAGCTATCTCGGGTGATACGCAGTATTTT. Translating gives CASGGGAISGDTQYF.

The chain uses TRBV28 and TRBJ2-4, with D tentatively TRBD1 (6 bases). Germline-derived CDR1 and CDR2 are MDHEN and SYDVKM. V was pared by 5 bases and J by 8 bases, with 19 bases between. The CDR3 has 15 amino acids. DNA for the CDR3: TGTGCCAGCAGTCCTAAGACGGGGCCAGGGGACATTCAGTACTTC. Its protein product is CASSPKTGPGDIQYF.

The genes are TRBV9 and TRBJ1-5; perhaps TRBD1 as D (5 bases). The germline V gene has CDR1 SGDLS and CDR2 YYNGEE. This CDR3 has 15 residues. The germline V and J ends were trimmed by 0 bases and 8 bases, with 15 bases remaining between them. In nucleotides, the CDR3 is TGTGCCAGCAGCGTAGCCGGGACCCCAAGGGAGCCCCAGCATTTT. Protein product: CASSVAGTPREPQHF.

V is TRBV28 and J is TRBJ2-1; weak D call: TRBD2 (6 bases). Trimming shortened V by 5 bases and J by 8 bases, and 19 bases separated the two germline ends. The germline CDR1 and CDR2 sequences are MDHEN and SYDVKM. The CDR3 is made up of 15 amino acids. The chain's CDR3 is CASSPPGSGFDEQFF. The CDR3 nucleotides are TGTGCCAGCAGTCCCCCCGGCAGCGGGTTCGATGAGCAGTTCTTC.